This T cell receptor beta chain originates from a study of PD-L1 blockade in urothelial cancer. Background on the study: Study patients had been treated with 0 to 3 previous chemotherapy regimens.

The CDR3 loop spans 18 amino acids. By share, this clone ranks as medium-sized. Samples were collected from each patient before treatment and during treatment. Each patient gave between 1 and 8 of them in total. Only in-frame clones appear in the TCRdb table, and some are missing; sequencing was by immunoSEQ multiplex PCR. The sample yields tens of thousands of clones, approximately 86% seen once. The specimen was PBMCs, collected around atezolizumab (anti-PD-L1) treatment. This clonotype was sampled from a man between 50 and 59 years old with urothelial cancer. The chain combines TRBV7-5 with TRBJ1-6; the table's D gene call, TRBD1, was not cross checked with the DNA. TRBV7-5 corresponds to a pseudogene. The CDR3 here is CARAHGDTKGSYNSPLHF. As DNA, the CDR3 is TGTGCCAGAGCGCACGGGGACACCAAGGGCTCCTATAATTCACCCCTCCACTTT.